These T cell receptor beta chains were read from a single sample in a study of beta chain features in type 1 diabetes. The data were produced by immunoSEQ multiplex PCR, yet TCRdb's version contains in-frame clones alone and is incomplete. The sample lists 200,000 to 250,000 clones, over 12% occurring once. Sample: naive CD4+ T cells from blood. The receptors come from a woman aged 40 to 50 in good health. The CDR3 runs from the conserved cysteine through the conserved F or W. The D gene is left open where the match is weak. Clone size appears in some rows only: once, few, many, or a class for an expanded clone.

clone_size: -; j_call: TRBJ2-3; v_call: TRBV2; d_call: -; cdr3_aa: CASRPNTDTQYF; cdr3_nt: TGTGCCAGCAGGCCTAACACAGATACGCAGTATTTT
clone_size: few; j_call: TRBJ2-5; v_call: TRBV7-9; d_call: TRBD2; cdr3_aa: CASSLPTSSGTQYF; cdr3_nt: TGTGCCAGCAGCTTACCGACTAGCTCGGGGACCCAGTACTTC
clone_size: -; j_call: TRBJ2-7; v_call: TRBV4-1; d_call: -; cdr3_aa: CASSHPPTGGYEQYF; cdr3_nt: TGCGCCAGCAGCCACCCTCCAACCGGGGGCTACGAGCAGTACTTC
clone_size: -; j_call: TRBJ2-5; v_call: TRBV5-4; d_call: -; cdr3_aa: CASRWTDQETQYF; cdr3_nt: TGTGCCAGCAGATGGACAGATCAAGAGACCCAGTACTTC
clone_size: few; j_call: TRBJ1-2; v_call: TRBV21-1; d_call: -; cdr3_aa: CASSKVYTDRADYGYTF; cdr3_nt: TGTGCCAGCAGCAAAGTCTACACGGACAGGGCAGACTATGGCTACACCTTC
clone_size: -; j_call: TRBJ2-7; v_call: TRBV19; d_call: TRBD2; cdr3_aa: CASSTTSGGTKQYF; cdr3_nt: TGTGCCAGTAGTACAACTAGCGGGGGAACGAAGCAGTACTTC
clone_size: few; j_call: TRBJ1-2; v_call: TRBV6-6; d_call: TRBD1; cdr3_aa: CASSSGGEVYGYTF; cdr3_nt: TGTGCCAGCAGTTCAGGGGGCGAGGTCTATGGCTACACCTTC
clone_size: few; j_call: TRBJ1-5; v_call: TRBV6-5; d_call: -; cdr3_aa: CASSYYQDSNQPQHF; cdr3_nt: TGTGCCAGCAGTTACTATCAGGATAGCAATCAGCCCCAGCATTTT
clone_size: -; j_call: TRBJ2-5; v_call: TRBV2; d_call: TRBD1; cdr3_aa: CASSPTGTETQYF; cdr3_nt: TGTGCCAGCAGCCCGACAGGGACGGAGACCCAGTACTTC
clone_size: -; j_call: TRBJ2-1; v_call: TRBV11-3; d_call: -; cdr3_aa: CASSLWGGIHNEQFF; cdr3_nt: TGTGCCAGCAGCTTATGGGGCGGGATACACAATGAGCAGTTCTTC
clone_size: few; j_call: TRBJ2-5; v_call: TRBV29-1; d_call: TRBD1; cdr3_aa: CSVRQGPETQYF; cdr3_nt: TGCAGCGTTAGACAGGGTCCGGAGACCCAGTACTTC
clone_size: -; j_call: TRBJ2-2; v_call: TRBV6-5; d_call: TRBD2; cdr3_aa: CASSYIGGGNTGELFF; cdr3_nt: TGTGCCAGCAGTTATATTGGCGGGGGGAACACCGGGGAGCTGTTTTTT
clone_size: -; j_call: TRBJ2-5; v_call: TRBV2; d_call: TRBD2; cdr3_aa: CASSDGTSGQETQYF; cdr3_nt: TGTGCCAGCAGTGATGGGACTAGCGGACAAGAGACCCAGTACTTC
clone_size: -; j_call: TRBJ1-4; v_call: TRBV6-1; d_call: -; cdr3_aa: CASRIDRTKLFF; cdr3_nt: TGTGCCAGCAGAATCGACAGGACCAAACTGTTTTTT
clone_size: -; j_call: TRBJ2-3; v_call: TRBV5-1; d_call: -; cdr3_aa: CASQTGVSTDTQYF; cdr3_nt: TGCGCCAGTCAAACGGGGGTAAGCACAGATACGCAGTATTTT
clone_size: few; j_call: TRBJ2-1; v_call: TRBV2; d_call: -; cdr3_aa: CASRESGFGYNEQFF; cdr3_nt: TGTGCCAGCAGGGAATCGGGATTCGGATACAATGAGCAGTTCTTC
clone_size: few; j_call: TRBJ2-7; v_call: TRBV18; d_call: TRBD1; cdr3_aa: CASSPLPGGYEQYF; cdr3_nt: TGTGCCAGCTCACCACTGCCAGGGGGCTACGAGCAGTACTTC
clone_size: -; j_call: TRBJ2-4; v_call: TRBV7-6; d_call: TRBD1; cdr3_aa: CASSSWPGQGNNIQYF; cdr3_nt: TGTGCCAGCAGTTCGTGGCCGGGACAGGGGAATAACATTCAGTACTTC
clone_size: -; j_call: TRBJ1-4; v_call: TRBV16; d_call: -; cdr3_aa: CASSPRGDQNEKLFF; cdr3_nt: TGTGCCAGCAGCCCTCGGGGAGATCAAAATGAAAAACTGTTTTTT
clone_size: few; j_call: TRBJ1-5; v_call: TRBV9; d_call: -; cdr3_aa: CASSVGWGERQPQHF; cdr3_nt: TGTGCCAGCAGCGTAGGTTGGGGGGAAAGACAGCCCCAGCATTTT
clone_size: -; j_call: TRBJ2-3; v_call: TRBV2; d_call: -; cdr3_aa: CASKASRVTDTQYF; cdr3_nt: TGTGCCAGCAAAGCCTCTCGGGTCACAGATACGCAGTATTTT
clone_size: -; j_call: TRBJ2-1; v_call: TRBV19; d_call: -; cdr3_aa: CASSIKGGAAYNEQFF; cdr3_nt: TGTGCCAGTAGTATAAAAGGCGGGGCTGCCTACAATGAGCAGTTCTTC
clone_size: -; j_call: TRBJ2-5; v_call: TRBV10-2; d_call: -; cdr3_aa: CASIQRSGGQETQYF; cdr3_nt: TGCGCCAGCATCCAAAGGAGTGGTGGGCAAGAGACCCAGTACTTC
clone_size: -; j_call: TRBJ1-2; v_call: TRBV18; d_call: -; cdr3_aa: CASSPVAEIYGYTF; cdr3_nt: TGTGCCAGCTCACCAGTAGCTGAAATCTATGGCTACACCTTC
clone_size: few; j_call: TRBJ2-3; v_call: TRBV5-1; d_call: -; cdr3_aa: CASSLGIATDTQYF; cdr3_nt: TGCGCCAGCAGCTTGGGGATAGCAACAGATACGCAGTATTTT
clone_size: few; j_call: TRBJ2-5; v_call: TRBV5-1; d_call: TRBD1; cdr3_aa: CASSFGQGQETQYF; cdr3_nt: TGCGCCAGCAGCTTTGGACAGGGGCAAGAGACCCAGTACTTC
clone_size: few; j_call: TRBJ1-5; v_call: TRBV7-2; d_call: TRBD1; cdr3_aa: CASSRTGDQPQHF; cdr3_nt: TGTGCCAGCAGCCGGACAGGGGATCAGCCCCAGCATTTT
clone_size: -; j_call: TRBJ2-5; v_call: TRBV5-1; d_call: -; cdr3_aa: CASSLVTVQETQYF; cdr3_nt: TGCGCCAGCAGCTTGGTGACAGTCCAAGAGACCCAGTACTTC
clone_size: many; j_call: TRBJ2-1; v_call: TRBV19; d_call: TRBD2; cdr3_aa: CASSWLAGANEQFF; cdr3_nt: TGTGCCAGTAGTTGGCTAGCGGGGGCAAATGAGCAGTTCTTC
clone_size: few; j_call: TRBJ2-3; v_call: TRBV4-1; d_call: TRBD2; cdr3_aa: CASSLSGGSYTDTQYF; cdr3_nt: TGCGCCAGCAGCTTGAGCGGGGGCTCGTACACAGATACGCAGTATTTT
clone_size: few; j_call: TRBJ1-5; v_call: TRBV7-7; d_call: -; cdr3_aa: CASSFRLWGRAFQPQHF; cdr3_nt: TGTGCCAGCAGCTTTAGGTTGTGGGGGCGGGCTTTTCAGCCCCAGCATTTT
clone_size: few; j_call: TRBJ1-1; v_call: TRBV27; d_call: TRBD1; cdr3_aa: CASSTDRGRTEAFF; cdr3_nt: TGTGCCAGCAGTACGGACAGGGGGAGAACTGAAGCTTTCTTT
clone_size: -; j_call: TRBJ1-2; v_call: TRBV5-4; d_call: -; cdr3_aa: CASSFLQANYGYTF; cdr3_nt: TGTGCCAGCAGCTTCTTACAGGCGAACTATGGCTACACCTTC
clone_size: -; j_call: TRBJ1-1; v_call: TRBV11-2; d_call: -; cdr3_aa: CASTSPGRESRAFF; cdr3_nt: TGTGCCAGCACCTCCCCGGGGCGGGAATCGCGGGCTTTCTTT
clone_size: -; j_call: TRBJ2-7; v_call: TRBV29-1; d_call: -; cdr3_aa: CSVGGLGAYEQYF; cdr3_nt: TGCAGCGTTGGAGGGCTGGGGGCCTACGAGCAGTACTTC
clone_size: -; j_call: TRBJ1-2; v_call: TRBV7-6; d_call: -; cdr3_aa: CASSPSTGSNSGYTF; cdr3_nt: TGTGCCAGCAGCCCATCCACAGGCTCCAATTCAGGCTACACCTTC
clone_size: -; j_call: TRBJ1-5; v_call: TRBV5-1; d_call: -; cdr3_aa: CASVPEAYSNQPQHF; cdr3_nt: TGCGCCAGCGTCCCTGAGGCATATAGCAATCAGCCCCAGCATTTT
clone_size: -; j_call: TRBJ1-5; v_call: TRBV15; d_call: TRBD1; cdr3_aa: CATSRDPGGVGQPQHF; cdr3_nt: TGTGCCACCAGCAGAGACCCAGGGGGCGTGGGTCAGCCCCAGCATTTT
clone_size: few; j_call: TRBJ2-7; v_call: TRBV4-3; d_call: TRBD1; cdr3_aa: CASSQEPPGQGASEQYF; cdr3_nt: TGCGCCAGCAGCCAAGAGCCCCCGGGACAGGGGGCCTCCGAGCAGTACTTC
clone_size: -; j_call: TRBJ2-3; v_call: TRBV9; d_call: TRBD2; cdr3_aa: CASSVSASGGTDTQYF; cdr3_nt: TGTGCCAGCAGCGTCAGTGCCAGCGGGGGCACAGATACGCAGTATTTT
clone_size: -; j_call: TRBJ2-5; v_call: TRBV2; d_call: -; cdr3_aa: CASSDGRGFETQYF; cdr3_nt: TGTGCCAGCAGTGATGGTCGGGGGTTTGAGACCCAGTACTTC
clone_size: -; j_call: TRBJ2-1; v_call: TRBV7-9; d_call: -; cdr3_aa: CASSVTLGSVTYNEQFF; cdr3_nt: TGTGCCAGCAGCGTTACTTTGGGTAGCGTGACCTACAATGAGCAGTTCTTC
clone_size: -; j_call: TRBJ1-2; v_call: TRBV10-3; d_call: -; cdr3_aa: CAISDQVSRRLYGYTF; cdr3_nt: TGTGCCATCAGTGACCAAGTCAGTCGGAGGTTATATGGCTACACCTTC
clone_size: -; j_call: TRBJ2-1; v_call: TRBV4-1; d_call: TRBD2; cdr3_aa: CASRESGGHSYNEQFF; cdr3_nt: TGCGCCAGCCGAGAAAGCGGGGGGCACTCCTACAATGAGCAGTTCTTC
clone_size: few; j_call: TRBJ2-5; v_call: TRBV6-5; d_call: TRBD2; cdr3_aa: CASGRLAGYQETQYF; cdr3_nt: TGTGCCAGCGGAAGACTAGCGGGCTATCAAGAGACCCAGTACTTC
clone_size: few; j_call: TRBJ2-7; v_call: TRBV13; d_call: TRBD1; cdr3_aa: CASIRQGTSYEQYF; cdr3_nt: TGTGCCAGCATACGACAGGGGACCTCCTACGAGCAGTACTTC
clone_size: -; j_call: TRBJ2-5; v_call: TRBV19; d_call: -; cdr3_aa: CASSTRDILVTQYF; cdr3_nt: TGTGCCAGTAGTACCCGGGACATTCTAGTGACCCAGTACTTC
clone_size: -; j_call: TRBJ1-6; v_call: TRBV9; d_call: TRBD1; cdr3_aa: CASSVETGTGGSPLHF; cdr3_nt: TGTGCCAGCAGCGTCGAGACCGGGACAGGGGGTTCACCCCTCCACTTT